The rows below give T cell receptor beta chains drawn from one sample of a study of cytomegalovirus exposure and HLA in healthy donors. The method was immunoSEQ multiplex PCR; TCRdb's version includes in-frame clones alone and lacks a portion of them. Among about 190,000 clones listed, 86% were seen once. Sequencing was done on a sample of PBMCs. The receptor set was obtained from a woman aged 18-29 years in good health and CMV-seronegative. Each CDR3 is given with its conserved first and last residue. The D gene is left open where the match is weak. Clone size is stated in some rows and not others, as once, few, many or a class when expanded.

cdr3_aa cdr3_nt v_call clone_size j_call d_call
CASGRTGWTYGYTF TGTGCCAGCGGACGGACAGGGTGGACCTATGGCTACACCTTC TRBV5-4 once TRBJ1-2 TRBD1
CASRPSGTDTQYF TGTGCCAGCAGGCCTAGCGGCACAGATACGCAGTATTTT TRBV7-2 NA TRBJ2-3 NA
CASSFLQGAGTEAFF TGCGCCAGCAGCTTTCTACAGGGGGCCGGCACTGAAGCTTTCTTT TRBV5-1 NA TRBJ1-1 TRBD1
CASSLNPVLNYGYTF TGTGCCAGCAGTTTAAATCCGGTCCTTAACTATGGCTACACCTTC TRBV27 NA TRBJ1-2 NA
CASSVGTGIRWETQYF TGTGCCAGCAGCGTAGGAACAGGGATTCGGTGGGAGACCCAGTACTTC TRBV9 NA TRBJ2-5 NA
CASRLGPPPDTQYF TGTGCCAGCAGACTAGGGCCACCTCCAGATACGCAGTATTTT TRBV13 NA TRBJ2-3 NA
CASSLPWTSGGTNEQFF TGTGCCAGCAGTTTACCCTGGACTAGCGGGGGAACTAATGAGCAGTTCTTC TRBV27 NA TRBJ2-1 TRBD2
CASSEGAANQPQHF TGTGCCAGCAGTGAGGGAGCGGCCAATCAGCCCCAGCATTTT TRBV6-1 NA TRBJ1-5 NA
CASSLGTGGNLANEQFF TGTGCCAGCAGTTTAGGGACAGGGGGGAATCTTGCCAATGAGCAGTTCTTC TRBV27 NA TRBJ2-1 TRBD1
CASSFQDGRNEQFF TGTGCCAGCAGCTTTCAGGATGGCCGCAATGAGCAGTTCTTC TRBV7-9 NA TRBJ2-1 NA
CASSQDRAPSGANVLTF TGTGCCAGCAGCCAGGACAGGGCCCCCTCTGGGGCCAACGTCCTGACTTTC TRBV7-9 NA TRBJ2-6 TRBD1
CAISEALSSYNSPLHF TGTGCCATCAGTGAAGCATTAAGCTCCTATAATTCACCCCTCCACTTT TRBV10-3 NA TRBJ1-6 NA